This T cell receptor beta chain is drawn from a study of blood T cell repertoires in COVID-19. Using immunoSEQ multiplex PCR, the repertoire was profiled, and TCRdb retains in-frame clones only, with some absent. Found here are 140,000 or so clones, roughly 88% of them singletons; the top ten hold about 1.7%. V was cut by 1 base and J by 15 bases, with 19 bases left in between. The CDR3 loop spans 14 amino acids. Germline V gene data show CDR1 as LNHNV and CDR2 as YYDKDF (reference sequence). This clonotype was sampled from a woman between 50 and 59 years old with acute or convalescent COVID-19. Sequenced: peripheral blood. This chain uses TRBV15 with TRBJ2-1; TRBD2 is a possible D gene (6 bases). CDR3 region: CATSRAGTRGVGFF. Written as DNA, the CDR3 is TGTGCCACCAGCAGAGCAGGGACTCGTGGGGTAGGGTTCTTC.